The 27 T cell receptor beta chains below were found in one sample sequenced in a study of T-cell reconstitution after alpha-beta-depleted transplantation in children. Construction of the TCRbeta library involved unique molecular identifiers. TCRdb passed the PCR reads through MiXCR, listing each CDR3 protein once. This table holds 750,000 to 950,000 distinct CDR3 sequences, approximately 15% found once. Sequencing used PBMCs, mostly from graft donor cells, obtained 360 days after TCRalphabeta/CD19-depleted stem cell transplant. Receptors were obtained from a male patient aged 5 to 17 who had a stem cell transplant for acute lymphoblastic leukemia, so the T cells may come from the graft donor.

This clonotype was seen repeatedly, ten times or more. This chain joins TRBV11-3 and TRBJ2-2; D is ambiguous. V lost 0 bases and J lost 5, with 7 bases in between. This CDR3 has 14 residues. CDR1 and CDR2 from the germline V gene are SGHNT and YENEEA. The CDR3: CASSLESGTGELFF. The CDR3 DNA follows: TGTGCCAGCAGCTTAGAGTCCGGAACCGGGGAGCTGTTTTTT. Filled out from reference TRBV11-3 and TRBJ2-2, the complete variable domain reads EAGVVQSPRYKIIEKKQPVAFWCNPISGHNTLYWYLQNLGQGPELLIRYENEEAVDDSQLPKDRFSAERLKGVDSTLKIQPAELGDSAVYLCASSLESGTGELFFGEGSRLTVL.

This clonotype showed up many times. The chain uses TRBV29-1 and TRBJ2-1, with no clear D. This CDR3 region has 11 residues. Germline CDR1 reads SQVTM; CDR2 reads ANQGSEA. V lost 5 bases and J lost 4, with 6 bases in between. As DNA, the CDR3 is TGCAGCGTTAGGGCTTACAATGAGCAGTTCTTC. Protein: CSVRAYNEQFF.

The sample holds many counts of this clonotype. The chain carries TRBV9 and TRBJ2-2; D not resolved. CDR3 length equals 15 residues. The V end was cut by 3 bases, the J end by 5 bases, with 14 bases between. Per the germline V gene, CDR1 is SGDLS and CDR2 is YYNGEE. The chain's CDR3 is CASSEGYLRTGELFF. The CDR3 DNA is TGTGCCAGCAGCGAAGGCTACCTGAGGACCGGGGAGCTGTTTTTT.

The V call is TRBV11-1, the J call TRBJ2-4; D unresolved. The V end was cut by 2 bases, the J end by 1 base, with 12 bases between. Germline V lookup: CDR1 SGHAT, CDR2 FQDESV (reference sequence). This CDR3 contains 16 residues. As DNA, the CDR3 is TGTGCCAGCAGCTTAAACGGGCCTAGGGCCAAAAACATTCAGTACTTC. Translated, it gives CASSLNGPRAKNIQYF.

This clonotype was picked up a small number of times. The chain employs TRBV4-1 and TRBJ2-3; D unresolved. V lost 2 bases and J lost 0, with 9 bases in between. From germline, CDR1 is MGHRA and CDR2 YSYEKL. CDR3 length: 15 amino acids. The CDR3 loop is CASSQPRGSTDTQYF. Here the CDR3 DNA reads TGCGCCAGCAGCCAACCCCGTGGGAGCACAGATACGCAGTATTTT.

The gene calls are TRBV29-1 and TRBJ2-2; the match to TRBD1 covers 8 bases. The junction had 12 bases not matched to a gene; V was cut back by 5 bases and J by 4 bases. The CDR3 loop spans 16 amino acids. CDR1 is SQVTM and CDR2 is ANQGSEA in the germline V gene. The CDR3 nucleotides are TGCAGCGTTTTGACAGGGGCTAGTCCCGTCACCGGGGAGCTGTTTTTT. This gives the protein CSVLTGASPVTGELFF.

This clonotype was observed many times. The chain recombines TRBV2 with TRBJ2-1; D is possibly TRBD2 (6 bases). V was pared by 11 bases and J by 9 bases, with 11 bases between. The CDR3 spans 10 residues. Germline V gives CDR1 SNHLY, CDR2 FYNNEI. The CDR3 here is CARRGTEQFF. CDR3 nucleotides: TGTGCCCGGAGGGGTACTGAGCAGTTCTTC. The entire variable domain, with the rest obtained from reference TRBV2 and TRBJ2-1, is as follows: EPEVTQTPSHQVTQMGQEVILRCVPISNHLYFYWYRQILGQKVEFLVSFYNNEISEKSEIFDDQFSVERPDGSNFTLKIRSTKLEDSAMYFCARRGTEQFFGPGTRLTVL.

This clonotype showed up just once. The chain carries TRBV5-5 and TRBJ2-7; 10 bases agree with TRBD2. V trimming: 0 bases; J trimming: 3 bases; junction bases outside the gene matches: 12. Germline V CDR1 and CDR2: SGHKS, YYEKEE (reference sequence). CDR3 size: 18 residues. The CDR3 coding sequence is TGTGCCAGCAGCTTGGGCCCCACTCTAGCGGGAGTTAGCTACGAGCAGTACTTC. Translated, it gives CASSLGPTLAGVSYEQYF.

V gene TRBV30 combines with J gene TRBJ2-3; 10 positions match TRBD1. This CDR3 contains 14 residues. The V gene's germline CDR1 is GTSNPN and CDR2 SVGIG (reference sequence). The V and J ends lost 5 bases and 3 bases, in that order; junction bases with no gene match: 5. The CDR3 sequence: CAWQTGGLTDTQYF. DNA for the CDR3: TGTGCCTGGCAGACAGGGGGCCTTACAGATACGCAGTATTTT.

The V gene is TRBV5-1, the J gene TRBJ2-3, with a weak D call TRBD2 (5 bases). The length of the CDR3 is 15 residues. Trimming removed 1 base at V and 2 bases at J, with 11 bases between. CDR1 and CDR2 (germline): SGHRS, YFSETQ. The CDR3 coding sequence is TGCGCCAGCAGCTTGAGGCGGGCCCTCACAGATACGCAGTATTTT. It is translated as CASSLRRALTDTQYF.

The chain uses TRBV29-1 and TRBJ2-2, with 10 bases that match TRBD2. After removal of 5 bases from V and 6 bases from J, the junction contained 9 bases not matched to a gene. Germline assignment: CDR1 SQVTM and CDR2 ANQGSEA. The CDR3 runs 15 residues. The CDR3, as DNA: TGCAGCGTTCTTTCTCTAGCGGGAGAGCCCGGGGAGCTGTTTTTT. Its protein is CSVLSLAGEPGELFF.

V is TRBV11-1 and J is TRBJ2-1, with 10 positions matching TRBD2. The length of the CDR3 is 19 residues. Per germline, CDR1 SGHAT and CDR2 FQDESV (reference sequence). Unmatched junction bases numbered 10, after V lost 2 bases and J lost 0 bases. The CDR3 sequence is CASSLTPSGGFSSYNEQFF. Written as DNA, the CDR3 is TGTGCCAGCAGCTTAACACCTAGCGGGGGCTTTAGCTCCTACAATGAGCAGTTCTTC.

This sequence joins TRBV7-8 and TRBJ2-1; 8 bases line up with TRBD2. V dropped 6 bases and J dropped 0; count of bases not matched to a gene: 4. Germline CDR1 SGHVS, CDR2 FQNEAQ. The CDR3 covers 15 residues. The CDR3 reads CASRFSGTSYNEQFF. The CDR3 DNA is TGTGCCAGCAGATTTAGCGGGACCTCCTACAATGAGCAGTTCTTC. Variable domain in full (rest from reference TRBV7-8 and TRBJ2-1): GAGVSQSPRYKVAKRGQDVALRCDPISGHVSLFWYQQALGQGPEFLTYFQNEAQLDKSGLPSDRFFAERPEGSVSTLKIQRTQQEDSAVYLCASRFSGTSYNEQFFGPGTRLTVL.

This clonotype showed up just a few times. This chain links TRBV12-3 or TRBV12-4 with TRBJ2-5; 9 nucleotides line up with TRBD2. This CDR3 has 16 residues. V shed 6 bases and J 1 base; nucleotides not matched to a gene: 9. The chain's CDR3 is CASSLRRLAVQETQYF. The CDR3 nucleotides read TGTGCCAGCAGCCTGCGGAGACTAGCGGTCCAAGAGACCCAGTACTTC.

The J gene is TRBJ1-2, the V gene TRBV4-1; a possible D gene is TRBD1 (6 bases). The V end lost 5 bases, the J end lost 8 bases, and 18 bases lay between the germline ends. Per germline, CDR1 MGHRA and CDR2 YSYEKL. The CDR3 is 14 residues long. CDR3 in DNA: TGCGCCAGCAGCGAACATTCCGGGACAAGGGGCTACACCTTC. Translating it yields CASSEHSGTRGYTF.

This clonotype showed up many times. The chain combines TRBV12-3 or TRBV12-4 with TRBJ2-7; no firm D call. Trimming took 5 bases from V and 3 from J, leaving 11 bases between them. CDR3 length equals 13 residues. The CDR3 DNA sequence: TGTGCCAGCAGTCACTGGGTTGGCTACGAGCAGTACTTC. It codes for CASSHWVGYEQYF.

The sample holds a few counts of this clonotype. The chain links TRBV7-9 to TRBJ2-2; tentatively, D is TRBD2 (5 bases). CDR1 and CDR2 from the germline V gene are SEHNR and FQNEAQ (reference sequence). This CDR3 contains 14 residues. V shed 5 bases and J shed 2 bases, with 9 bases lying between them. Here the CDR3 DNA reads TGTGCCAGCAGCGGACGGGAAAACACCGGGGAGCTGTTTTTT. It yields the protein CASSGRENTGELFF.

V usage is TRBV12-3 or TRBV12-4 and J usage is TRBJ2-7, with a weak D call TRBD2 (5 bases). V dropped 3 bases and J dropped 1 base, with 10 bases sitting between them. This CDR3 region has 14 residues. As DNA, the CDR3 is TGTGCCAGCAGTTTTGGCGGGCATTCCTACGAGCAGTACTTC. It codes for CASSFGGHSYEQYF.

The chain recombines TRBV12-3 or TRBV12-4 with TRBJ2-7; a possible D gene is TRBD1 (6 bases). The CDR3 runs 15 residues. Deletions cut 5 bases from V and 2 bases from J, with 16 bases between. In nucleotides, the CDR3 is TGTGCCAGCAGTCTCCTACCGACAGGCACCTACGAGCAGTACTTC. Translated, it gives CASSLLPTGTYEQYF.

This clonotype was counted only a few times. This chain uses TRBV29-1 with TRBJ2-7; D is possibly TRBD1 (6 bases). The V gene lost 0 bases and the J gene lost 3 bases, with 15 bases spanning the gap. Germline CDR1 and CDR2: SQVTM and ANQGSEA. The CDR3 extends over 15 amino acids. The CDR3 protein is CSVEDLKTGHYEQYF. CDR3 coding DNA: TGCAGCGTTGAAGACCTCAAGACAGGCCACTACGAGCAGTACTTC.

Here the CDR3 DNA reads TGCGCCAGCAGCTTTCCCACAGGGGCCGATAATGAAAAACTGTTTTTT. Protein sequence: CASSFPTGADNEKLFF. The chain couples TRBV5-1 to TRBJ1-4; 7 nucleotides match TRBD1. The germline V gene has CDR1 SGHRS and CDR2 YFSETQ. CDR3 length: 16 residues. J gave up 4 bases and V 2 bases, and 8 bases lay outside the gene matches. Filled out from reference TRBV5-1 and TRBJ1-4, the complete variable domain reads KAGVTQTPRYLIKTRGQQVTLSCSPISGHRSVSWYQQTPGQGLQFLFEYFSETQRNKGNFPGRFSGRQFSNSRSEMNVSTLELGDSALYLCASSFPTGADNEKLFFGSGTQLSVL.

The chain recombines TRBV7-2 with TRBJ1-1; D remains unclear. The length of the CDR3 is 15 residues. The V gene lost 4 bases and the J gene lost 5 bases, with 17 bases spanning the gap. Germline CDR1 SGHTA, CDR2 FQGNSA. The CDR3 DNA is TGTGCCAGCAGCTACGCCGGGGTATCGGGGACTGAAGCTTTCTTT. Translating gives CASSYAGVSGTEAFF.

J is TRBJ2-5 and V is TRBV6-5; D is possibly TRBD2 (7 bases). Germline loops: CDR1 MNHEY, CDR2 SVGAGI. The CDR3 consists of 12 residues. The V end was cut by 6 bases, the J end by 6 bases, with 11 bases between. The CDR3 here is CASRGGGKTQYF. The CDR3 DNA follows: TGTGCCAGCAGGGGAGGGGGGAAGACCCAGTACTTC.

The chain recombines TRBV5-1 with TRBJ2-1, with 14 bases aligning to TRBD2. V lost 3 bases, J lost 15 bases, and 2 bases stayed unmatched. This CDR3 comprises 12 residues. Per germline, CDR1 SGHRS and CDR2 YFSETQ. The CDR3 is CASSSGLAGAFF. The CDR3 coding sequence is TGCGCCAGCAGCTCGGGACTAGCGGGGGCGTTCTTC. The entire variable domain, with the rest obtained from reference TRBV5-1 and TRBJ2-1, is as follows: KAGVTQTPRYLIKTRGQQVTLSCSPISGHRSVSWYQQTPGQGLQFLFEYFSETQRNKGNFPGRFSGRQFSNSRSEMNVSTLELGDSALYLCASSSGLAGAFFGPGTRLTVL.

This clonotype was detected only a few times. V and J are TRBV7-9 and TRBJ2-5; 8 nucleotides line up with TRBD2. V gave up 5 bases and J gave up 5 bases; unmatched junction bases: 7. The CDR3 has 14 residues. Germline values: CDR1 SEHNR, CDR2 FQNEAQ (reference sequence). CDR3 amino acids: CASSPRGGTETQYF. The CDR3 DNA reads TGTGCCAGCAGCCCCCGGGGGGGTACGGAGACCCAGTACTTC.

The rearrangement joins TRBV3-1 to TRBJ2-1, with 7 bases aligning to TRBD2. Germline V lookup: CDR1 LGHDT, CDR2 YNNKEL (reference sequence). This CDR3 is built from 15 residues. Trimming removed 6 bases from V and 0 bases from J; junction bases left unmatched: 5. The CDR3 spells CASRPGGSSYNEQFF. CDR3 sequence (DNA): TGTGCCAGCAGGCCCGGGGGGAGCTCCTACAATGAGCAGTTCTTC.

This clonotype was seen only a few times. V and J are TRBV10-3 and TRBJ2-5; D uncertain. CDR1 ENHRY and CDR2 SYGVKD come from the germline V gene. Trimming stripped 1 base from V and 5 bases from J, with 8 bases between. The CDR3 runs to 13 residues. This chain's CDR3 is CAISELGMETQYF. The CDR3 DNA sequence: TGTGCCATCAGTGAGTTAGGAATGGAGACCCAGTACTTC.